The clone carrying this T cell receptor beta chain was found a few times. Because it lacks the conserved phenylalanine or tryptophan at the end, this CDR3 is likely a read error. Reverse transcription of around 0.45 ug total RNA with a constant-region primer produced TCR beta cDNA. Amplification in three nested multiplex PCR rounds with slightly modified ARM-PCR gave rise to TCR beta libraries. TCRdb recomputed calls from the multiplex PCR reads with MiXCR, one row per CDR3 protein. The repertoire has 300,000 to 400,000 distinct CDR3 sequences, less than 65% of them found once; the top ten carry about 6.3%. This sample is part of a study of tumor-infiltrating lymphocytes in primary liver carcinoma. The researchers obtained blood RNA from unsorted whole blood and also extracted germline DNA. The source of this sequence is a man aged 35 to 55 with primary liver carcinoma and hepatitis B virus infection. Sequences were obtained from peripheral blood.

The CDR3 loop is CANSLEFGSTQYL. CDR3 coding DNA: TGTGCCAACAGCTTAGAGTTCGGGAGCACCCAGTACTTA. This chain connects TRBV11-2 to TRBJ2-5, with D possibly matching TRBD2 (6 bases). Germline CDR1 and CDR2: SGHAT and FQNNGV. The CDR3 extends over 13 amino acids.